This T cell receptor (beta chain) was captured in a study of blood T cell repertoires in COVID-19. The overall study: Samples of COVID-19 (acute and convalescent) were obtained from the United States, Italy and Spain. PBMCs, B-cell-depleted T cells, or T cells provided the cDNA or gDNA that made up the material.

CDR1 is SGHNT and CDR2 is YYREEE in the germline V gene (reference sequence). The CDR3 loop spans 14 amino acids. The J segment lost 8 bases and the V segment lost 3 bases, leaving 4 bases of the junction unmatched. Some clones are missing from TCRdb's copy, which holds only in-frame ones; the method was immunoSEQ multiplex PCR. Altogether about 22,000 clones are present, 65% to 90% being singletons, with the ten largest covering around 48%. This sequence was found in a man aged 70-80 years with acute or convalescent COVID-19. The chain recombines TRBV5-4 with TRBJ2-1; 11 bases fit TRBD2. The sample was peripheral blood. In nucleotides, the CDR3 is TGTGCCAGCAGCTCTAGCGGGGGGTTGGATGAGCAGTTCTTC. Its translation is CASSSSGGLDEQFF.